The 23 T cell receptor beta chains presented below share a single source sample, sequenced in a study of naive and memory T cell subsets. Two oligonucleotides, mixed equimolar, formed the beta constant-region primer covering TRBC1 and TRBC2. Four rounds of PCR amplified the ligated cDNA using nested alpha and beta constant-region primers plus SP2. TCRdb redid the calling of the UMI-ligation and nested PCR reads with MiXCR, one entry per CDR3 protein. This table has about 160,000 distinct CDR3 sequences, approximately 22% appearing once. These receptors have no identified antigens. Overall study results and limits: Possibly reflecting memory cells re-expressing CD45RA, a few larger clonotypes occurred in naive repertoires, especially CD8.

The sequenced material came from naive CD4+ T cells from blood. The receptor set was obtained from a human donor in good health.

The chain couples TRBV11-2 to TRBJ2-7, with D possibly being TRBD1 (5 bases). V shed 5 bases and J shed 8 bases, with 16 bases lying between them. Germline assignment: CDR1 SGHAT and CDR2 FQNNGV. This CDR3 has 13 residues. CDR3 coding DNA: TGTGCCAGCAGCCCCCGGACATTTACAAAGCAGTACTTC. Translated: CASSPRTFTKQYF. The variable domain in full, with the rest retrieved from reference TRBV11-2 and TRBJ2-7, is EAGVAQSPRYKIIEKRQSVAFWCNPISGHATLYWYQQILGQGPKLLIQFQNNGVVDDSQLPKDRFSAERLKGVDSTLKIQPAKLEDSAVYLCASSPRTFTKQYFGPGTRLTVT.

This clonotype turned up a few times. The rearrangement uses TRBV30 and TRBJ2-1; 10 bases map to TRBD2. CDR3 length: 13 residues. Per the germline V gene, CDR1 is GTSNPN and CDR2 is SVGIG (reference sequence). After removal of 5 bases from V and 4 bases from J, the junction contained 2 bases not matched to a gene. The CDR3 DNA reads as TGTGCCTGGGAGCGGGGGGGATACAATGAGCAGTTCTTC. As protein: CAWERGGYNEQFF.

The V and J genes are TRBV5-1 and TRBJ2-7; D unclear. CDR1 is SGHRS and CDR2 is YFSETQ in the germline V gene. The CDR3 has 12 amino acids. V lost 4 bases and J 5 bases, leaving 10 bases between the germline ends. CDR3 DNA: TGCGCCAGCAGCCTGGATTGGCACGAGCAGTACTTC. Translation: CASSLDWHEQYF. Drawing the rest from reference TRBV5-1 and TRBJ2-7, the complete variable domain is KAGVTQTPRYLIKTRGQQVTLSCSPISGHRSVSWYQQTPGQGLQFLFEYFSETQRNKGNFPGRFSGRQFSNSRSEMNVSTLELGDSALYLCASSLDWHEQYFGPGTRLTVT.

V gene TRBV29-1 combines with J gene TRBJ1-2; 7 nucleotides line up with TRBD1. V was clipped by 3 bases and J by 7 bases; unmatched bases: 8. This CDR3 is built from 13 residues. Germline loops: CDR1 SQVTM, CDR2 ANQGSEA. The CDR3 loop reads CSVDQGVSTGYTF. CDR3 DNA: TGCAGCGTTGACCAGGGGGTATCGACTGGCTACACCTTC.

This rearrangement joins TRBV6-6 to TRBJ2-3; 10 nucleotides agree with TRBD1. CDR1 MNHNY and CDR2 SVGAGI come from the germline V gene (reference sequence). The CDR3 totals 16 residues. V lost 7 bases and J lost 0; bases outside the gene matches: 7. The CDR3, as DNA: TGTGCCAGCAAGTACGGGACAGGGGCTAGCACAGATACGCAGTATTTT. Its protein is CASKYGTGASTDTQYF.

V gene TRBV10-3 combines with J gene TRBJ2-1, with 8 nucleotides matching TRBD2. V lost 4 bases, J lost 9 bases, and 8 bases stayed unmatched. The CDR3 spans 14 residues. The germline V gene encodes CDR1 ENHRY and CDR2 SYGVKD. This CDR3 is CAISVSGSGSEQFF. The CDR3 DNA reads TGTGCCATCAGTGTGAGCGGGAGTGGTAGTGAGCAGTTCTTC.

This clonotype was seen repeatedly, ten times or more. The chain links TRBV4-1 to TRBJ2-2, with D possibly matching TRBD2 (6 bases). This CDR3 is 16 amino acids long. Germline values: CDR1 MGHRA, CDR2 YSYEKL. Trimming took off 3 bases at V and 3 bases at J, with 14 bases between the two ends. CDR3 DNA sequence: TGCGCCAGCAGCCACGGACTATCCGAGGACACCGGGGAGCTGTTTTTT. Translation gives CASSHGLSEDTGELFF.

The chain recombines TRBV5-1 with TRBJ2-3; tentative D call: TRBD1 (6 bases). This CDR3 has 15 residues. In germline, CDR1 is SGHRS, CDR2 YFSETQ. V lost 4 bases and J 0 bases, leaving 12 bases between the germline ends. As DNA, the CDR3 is TGCGCCAGCAGCGTGACAGGCCTCAGCACAGATACGCAGTATTTT. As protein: CASSVTGLSTDTQYF.

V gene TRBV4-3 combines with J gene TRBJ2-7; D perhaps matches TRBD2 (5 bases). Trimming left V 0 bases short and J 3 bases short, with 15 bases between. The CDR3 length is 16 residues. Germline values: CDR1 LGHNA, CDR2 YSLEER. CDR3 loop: CASSQEGGVSFYEQYF. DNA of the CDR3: TGCGCCAGCAGCCAAGAAGGAGGTGTTTCTTTCTACGAGCAGTACTTC.

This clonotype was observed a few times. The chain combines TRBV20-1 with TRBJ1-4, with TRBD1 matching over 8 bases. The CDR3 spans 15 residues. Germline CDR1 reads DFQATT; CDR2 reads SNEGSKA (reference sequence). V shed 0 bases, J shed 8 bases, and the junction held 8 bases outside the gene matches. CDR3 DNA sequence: TGCAGTGCTAGAGATCGAGGGGCAGGGGGCGAAAAACTGTTTTTT. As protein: CSARDRGAGGEKLFF.

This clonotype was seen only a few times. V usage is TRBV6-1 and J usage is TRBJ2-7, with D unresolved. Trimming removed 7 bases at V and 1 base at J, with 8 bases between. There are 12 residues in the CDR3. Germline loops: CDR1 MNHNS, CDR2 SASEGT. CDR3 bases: TGTGCCAGCACCAGGTTTTCCTACGAGCAGTACTTC. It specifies CASTRFSYEQYF.

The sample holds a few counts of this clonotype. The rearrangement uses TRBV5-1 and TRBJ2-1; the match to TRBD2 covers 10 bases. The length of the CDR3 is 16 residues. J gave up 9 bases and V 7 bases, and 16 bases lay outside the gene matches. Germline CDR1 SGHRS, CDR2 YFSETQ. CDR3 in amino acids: CASAKLTNSGRIEQFF. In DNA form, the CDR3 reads TGCGCCAGCGCCAAACTAACTAATAGCGGGAGGATTGAGCAGTTCTTC.

In DNA, the CDR3 is TGCGCCAGCAGCCCCGGAACGGGATTGGCCCAAGAGACCCAGTACTTC. It translates to CASSPGTGLAQETQYF. The chain combines TRBV5-1 with TRBJ2-5, with D maybe TRBD2 (5 bases). The CDR3 totals 16 residues. V dropped 4 bases and J dropped 1 base, with 17 bases sitting between them. The germline V gene has CDR1 SGHRS and CDR2 YFSETQ.

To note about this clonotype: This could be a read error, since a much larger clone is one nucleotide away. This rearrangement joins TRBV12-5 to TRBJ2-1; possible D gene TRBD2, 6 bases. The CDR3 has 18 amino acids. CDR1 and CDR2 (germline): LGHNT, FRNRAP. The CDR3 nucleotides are TGTGCTAGTGGTTTCACGGGAGTGACCTCTACCCCGGCCTATGAGCACTTCTTC. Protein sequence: CASGFTGVTSTPAYEHFF.

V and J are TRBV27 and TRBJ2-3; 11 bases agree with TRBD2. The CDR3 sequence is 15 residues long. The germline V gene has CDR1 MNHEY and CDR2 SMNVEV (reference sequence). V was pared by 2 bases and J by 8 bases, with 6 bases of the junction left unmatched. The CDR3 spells CASSLLAGGRGTQYF. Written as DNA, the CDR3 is TGTGCCAGCAGTTTACTAGCGGGAGGCCGGGGTACGCAGTATTTT.

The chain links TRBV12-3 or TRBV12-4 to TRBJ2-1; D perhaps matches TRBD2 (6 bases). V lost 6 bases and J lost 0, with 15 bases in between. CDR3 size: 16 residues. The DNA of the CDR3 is TGTGCCAGCAGACCGGGACCCGGGAGCTCCTACAATGAGCAGTTCTTC. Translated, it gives CASRPGPGSSYNEQFF.

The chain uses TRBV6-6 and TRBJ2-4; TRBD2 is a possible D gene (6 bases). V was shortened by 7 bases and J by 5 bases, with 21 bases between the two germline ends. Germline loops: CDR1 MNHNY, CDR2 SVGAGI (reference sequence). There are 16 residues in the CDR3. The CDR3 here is CASTNSGTLGQNIQYF. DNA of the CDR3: TGTGCCAGCACCAATAGTGGGACTTTGGGGCAAAACATTCAGTACTTC.

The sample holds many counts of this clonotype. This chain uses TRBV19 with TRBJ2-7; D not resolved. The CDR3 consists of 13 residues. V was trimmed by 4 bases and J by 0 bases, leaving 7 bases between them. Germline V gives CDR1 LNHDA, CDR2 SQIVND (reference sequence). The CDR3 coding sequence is TGTGCCAGTAGTAAGGGTGTCTCCTACGAGCAGTACTTC. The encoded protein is CASSKGVSYEQYF.

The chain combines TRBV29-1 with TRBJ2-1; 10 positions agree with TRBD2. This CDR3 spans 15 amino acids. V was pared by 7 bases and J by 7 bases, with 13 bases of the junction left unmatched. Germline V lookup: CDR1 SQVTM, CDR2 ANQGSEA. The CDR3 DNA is TGCAGCGCGGATCTCGTAGCGGGAGGAGGAAATGAGCAGTTCTTC. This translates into CSADLVAGGGNEQFF.

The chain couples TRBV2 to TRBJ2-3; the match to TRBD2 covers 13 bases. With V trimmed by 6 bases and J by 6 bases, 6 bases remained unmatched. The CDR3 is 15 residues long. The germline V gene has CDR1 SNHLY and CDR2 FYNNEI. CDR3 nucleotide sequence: TGTGCCAGCAGGCTACTAGCGGGAGGGTCGGATACGCAGTATTTT. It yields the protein CASRLLAGGSDTQYF.

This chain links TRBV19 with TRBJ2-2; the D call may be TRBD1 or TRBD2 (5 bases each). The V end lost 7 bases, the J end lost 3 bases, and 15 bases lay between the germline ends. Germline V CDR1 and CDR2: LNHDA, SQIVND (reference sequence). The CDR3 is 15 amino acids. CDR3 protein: CASKRSQGDTGELFF. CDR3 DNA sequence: TGTGCCAGTAAGAGGTCGCAGGGAGACACCGGGGAGCTGTTTTTT.

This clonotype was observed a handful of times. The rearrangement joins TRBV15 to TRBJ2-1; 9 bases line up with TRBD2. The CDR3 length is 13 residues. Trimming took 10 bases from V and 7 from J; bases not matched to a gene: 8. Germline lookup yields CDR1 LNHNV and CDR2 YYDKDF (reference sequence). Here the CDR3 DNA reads TGTGCCATAATGGGGACTAGCCGTAATGAGCAGTTCTTC. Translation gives CAIMGTSRNEQFF.

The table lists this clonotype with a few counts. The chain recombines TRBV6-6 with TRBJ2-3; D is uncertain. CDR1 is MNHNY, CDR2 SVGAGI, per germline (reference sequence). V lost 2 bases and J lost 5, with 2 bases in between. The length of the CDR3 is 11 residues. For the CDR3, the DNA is TGTGCCAGCAGTTACGGAGATACGCAGTATTTT. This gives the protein CASSYGDTQYF.